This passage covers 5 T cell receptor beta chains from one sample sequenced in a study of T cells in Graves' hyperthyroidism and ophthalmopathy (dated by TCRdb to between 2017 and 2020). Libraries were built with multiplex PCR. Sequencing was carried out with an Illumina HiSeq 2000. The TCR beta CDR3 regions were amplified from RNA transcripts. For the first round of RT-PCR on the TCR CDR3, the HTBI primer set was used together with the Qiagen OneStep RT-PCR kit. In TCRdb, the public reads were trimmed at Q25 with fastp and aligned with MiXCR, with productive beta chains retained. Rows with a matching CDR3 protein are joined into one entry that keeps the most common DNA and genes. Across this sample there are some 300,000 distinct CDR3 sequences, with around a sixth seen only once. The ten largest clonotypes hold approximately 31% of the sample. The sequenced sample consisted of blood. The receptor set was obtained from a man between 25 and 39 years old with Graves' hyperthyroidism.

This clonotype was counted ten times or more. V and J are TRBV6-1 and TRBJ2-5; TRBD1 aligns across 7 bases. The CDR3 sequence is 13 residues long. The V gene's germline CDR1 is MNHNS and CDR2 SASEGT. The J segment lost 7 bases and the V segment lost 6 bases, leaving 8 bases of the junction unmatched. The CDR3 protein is CASRNTGVRTQYF. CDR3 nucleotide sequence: TGTGCCAGCAGAAATACAGGGGTTCGGACCCAGTACTTC.

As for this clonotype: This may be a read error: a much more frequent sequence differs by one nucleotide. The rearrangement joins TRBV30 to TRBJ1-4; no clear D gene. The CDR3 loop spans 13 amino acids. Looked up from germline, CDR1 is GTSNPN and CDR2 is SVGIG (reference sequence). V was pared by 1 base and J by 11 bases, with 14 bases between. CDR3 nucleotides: TGTGCCTGGAGTGCGGATCCGGCACAGAAACTGTTTTTT. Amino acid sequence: CAWSADPAQKLFF. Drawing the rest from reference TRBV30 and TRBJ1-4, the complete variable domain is SQTIHQWPATLVQPVGSPLSLECTVEGTSNPNLYWYRQAAGRGLQLLFYSVGIGQISSEVPQNLSASRPQDRQFILSSKKLLLSDSGFYLCAWSADPAQKLFFGSGTQLSVL.

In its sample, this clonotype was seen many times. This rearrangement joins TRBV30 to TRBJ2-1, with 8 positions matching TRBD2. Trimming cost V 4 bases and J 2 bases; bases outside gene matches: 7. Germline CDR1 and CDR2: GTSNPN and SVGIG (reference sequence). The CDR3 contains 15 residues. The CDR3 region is CAWIRGLVTYNEQFF. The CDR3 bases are TGTGCCTGGATCCGGGGACTAGTGACCTACAATGAGCAGTTCTTC.

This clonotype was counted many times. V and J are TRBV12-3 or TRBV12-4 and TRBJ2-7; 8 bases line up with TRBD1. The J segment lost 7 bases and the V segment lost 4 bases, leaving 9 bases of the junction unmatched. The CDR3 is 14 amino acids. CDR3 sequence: CASSSWTGPGEQYF. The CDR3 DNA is TGTGCCAGCAGTTCCTGGACAGGGCCGGGGGAGCAGTACTTC.

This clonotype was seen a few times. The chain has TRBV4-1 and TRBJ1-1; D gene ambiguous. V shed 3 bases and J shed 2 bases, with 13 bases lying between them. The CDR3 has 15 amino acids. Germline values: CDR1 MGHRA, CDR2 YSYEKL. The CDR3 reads CASSHYQKQNTEAFF. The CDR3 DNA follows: TGCGCCAGCAGCCATTATCAGAAACAAAACACTGAAGCTTTCTTT.